These 9 T cell receptor beta chains share one sample of origin, sequenced in a study of blood T cell repertoires in COVID-19. Sequencing used immunoSEQ multiplex PCR; TCRdb keeps in-frame clones, though not all of them. The sample lists about 14,000 clones; approximately 90% were seen once. The source material was peripheral blood. Receptors were obtained from a human donor with active COVID-19. The donor label of this sample is uncertain.

The rearrangement uses TRBV6-6 and TRBJ2-3; a possible D gene is TRBD2 (5 bases). CDR3 length: 13 amino acids. Germline loops: CDR1 MNHNY, CDR2 SVGAGI (reference sequence). V was shortened by 7 bases and J by 4 bases, with 12 bases between the two germline ends. CDR3: CASTVGVADTQYF. The CDR3 coding sequence is TGTGCCAGCACTGTGGGAGTCGCAGATACGCAGTATTTT.

V usage is TRBV4-1 and J usage is TRBJ2-4, with 11 bases that match TRBD2. J gave up 0 bases and V 1 base, and 5 bases lay outside the gene matches. This CDR3 comprises 18 residues. In germline, CDR1 is MGHRA, CDR2 YSYEKL. In nucleotides, the CDR3 is TGCGCCAGCAGCCAAGGTTCCGGGACTAGCGGAGCCAAAAACATTCAGTACTTC. Encoded protein: CASSQGSGTSGAKNIQYF.

The J gene is TRBJ2-5, the V gene TRBV5-6, with 7 bases that match TRBD1. The junction had 10 bases not matched to a gene; V was cut back by 4 bases and J by 1 base. The germline CDR1 and CDR2 sequences are SGHDT and YYEEEE. The CDR3 sequence is 16 residues long. The CDR3, as DNA: TGTGCCAGCAGCACCTACCGGGACAGCCTCCAAGAGACCCAGTACTTC. Protein: CASSTYRDSLQETQYF.

The chain recombines TRBV12-3 or TRBV12-4 with TRBJ1-1; no clear D gene. The V end was cut by 5 bases, the J end by 6 bases, with 10 bases between. This CDR3 contains 12 residues. The CDR3 loop is CASSLQAAEAFF. Written as DNA, the CDR3 is TGTGCCAGCAGTCTCCAGGCTGCTGAAGCTTTCTTT.

This rearrangement joins TRBV28 to TRBJ1-4, with unresolved D. Germline CDR1 MDHEN, CDR2 SYDVKM. V lost 4 bases and J lost 7, with 16 bases in between. The CDR3 is 15 amino acids. The CDR3 bases are TGTGCCAGCAGTTCGCCTCGCCCCGGGTTTGAAAAACTGTTTTTT. This translates into CASSSPRPGFEKLFF.

The chain joins TRBV6-2 or TRBV6-3 to TRBJ1-2; 10 positions match TRBD1. Germline-derived CDR1 and CDR2 are MNHEY and SVGEGT. The CDR3 runs 14 residues. With 4 bases clipped from V and 7 bases from J, the junction kept 6 bases outside the gene matches. CDR3 DNA: TGTGCCAGCAGTTCAAGGACAGGGGGATTTGGCTACACCTTC. Translating it yields CASSSRTGGFGYTF.

This chain connects TRBV2 to TRBJ1-5; D possibly corresponds to TRBD1 (5 bases). V lost 5 bases and J 6 bases, leaving 17 bases between the germline ends. The length of the CDR3 is 15 residues. Germline V gene data show CDR1 as SNHLY and CDR2 as FYNNEI. CDR3 loop: CASSKDSAETQPQHF. The CDR3 DNA reads TGTGCCAGCAGTAAAGACAGTGCAGAGACTCAGCCCCAGCATTTT.

This chain links TRBV20-1 with TRBJ1-1; no reliable D call. The CDR3 covers 13 residues. V was cut by 3 bases and J by 1 base, with 9 bases left in between. Germline V gene data show CDR1 as DFQATT and CDR2 as SNEGSKA (reference sequence). CDR3 sequence reads: CSASQHPNTEAFF. The CDR3 region has the DNA TGCAGTGCTAGTCAACATCCGAACACTGAAGCTTTCTTT.

V is TRBV9 and J is TRBJ2-3; 7 bases are shared with TRBD1. CDR3 length: 15 residues. V shed 3 bases, J shed 2 bases, and the junction held 6 bases outside the gene matches. Germline values: CDR1 SGDLS, CDR2 YYNGEE. CDR3 amino acids: CASSARGQHTDTQYF. The CDR3 bases are TGTGCCAGCAGCGCACGGGGACAGCACACAGATACGCAGTATTTT.